Following are 26 T cell receptor beta chains from one sample sequenced in a study of T-cell memory formation after mild COVID-19 (dated by TCRdb to the early 2020s). The library came from 5' RACE. Data came from an Illumina NovaSeq 6000. Clones were called with MiXCR by TCRdb after fastp trimmed the public reads at Q25, and only in-frame beta chains were retained. When rows share a CDR3 protein, they turn into one entry using the most common DNA and genes. The sample records some 70,000 distinct CDR3 sequences, over 15% of which are singletons. The ten largest clones capture 25% to 35% of the sample. Sequences were obtained from PBMCs or a T cell subset sorted from them (not recorded which). Source of these receptors: an adult woman who had mild COVID-19 (a few samples of this study predate the infection). The sample titles of this study are shuffled in the database, so cell type and time point are left out; the donor was told from shared clones.

This clonotype turned up a few times. The chain joins TRBV24-1 to TRBJ2-2; D possibly uses TRBD1 or TRBD2 (5 bases each). The V and J ends lost 10 bases and 4 bases respectively, with 6 bases between them. The CDR3 is 11 residues long. Germline values: CDR1 KGHDR, CDR2 SFDVKD. CDR3: CATGTTGELFF. The CDR3 DNA follows: TGTGCCACAGGGACCACCGGGGAGCTGTTTTTT.

This clonotype was observed a few times. Given a much more abundant clone one base away, this may be a read error. This chain links TRBV7-9 with TRBJ2-3; D gene uncertain. The ends were cut back, 5 bases at V and 4 bases at J, with 7 bases in the middle. Germline V lookup: CDR1 SEHNR, CDR2 FQNEAQ (reference sequence). The CDR3 extends over 12 amino acids. The DNA of the CDR3 is TGTGCCAGCAGCATGGGATCAGATACGCAGTATTTT. Protein product: CASSMGSDTQYF. The full variable domain, completed using reference TRBV7-9 and TRBJ2-3, is DTGVSQNPRHKITKRGQNVTFRCDPISEHNRLYWYRQTLGQGPEFLTYFQNEAQLEKSRLLSDRFSAERPKGSFSTLEIQRTEQGDSAMYLCASSMGSDTQYFGPGTRLTVL.

Only a few counts were recorded for this clonotype. The V gene is TRBV5-1, the J gene TRBJ2-1; 8 positions match TRBD2. CDR1 is SGHRS, CDR2 YFSETQ, per germline. This CDR3 comprises 15 residues. Unmatched junction bases numbered 10, after V lost 3 bases and J lost 8 bases. Written as DNA, the CDR3 is TGCGCCAGCAGCTCCCCGGCGGTAGCGGGGCATGAGCAGTTCTTC. Translated, it gives CASSSPAVAGHEQFF.

This clonotype was seen only a few times. The chain employs TRBV12-3 or TRBV12-4 and TRBJ2-1, with D perhaps matching TRBD2 (6 bases). The CDR3 has 14 amino acids. V was clipped by 2 bases and J by 6 bases, with 11 bases between them. The CDR3 region has the DNA TGTGCCAGCAGTTTATTGGGGGGAGGCAATGAGCAGTTCTTC. Protein: CASSLLGGGNEQFF.

This chain connects TRBV2 to TRBJ2-7; the match to TRBD2 covers 8 bases. The germline V gene has CDR1 SNHLY and CDR2 FYNNEI. Trimming removed 7 bases from V and 3 bases from J; junction bases left unmatched: 5. The CDR3 has 13 amino acids. The CDR3: CASKSGGGYEQYF. CDR3 DNA sequence: TGTGCCAGCAAGAGCGGGGGAGGCTACGAGCAGTACTTC.

CDR3 nucleotides: TGCAGCGCCACCGGGGGCACTGAAGCTTTCTTT. As protein: CSATGGTEAFF. The chain links TRBV29-1 to TRBJ1-1; TRBD1 is a possible D gene (5 bases). The CDR3 has 11 amino acids. CDR1 and CDR2 from the germline V gene are SQVTM and ANQGSEA. Trimming shortened V by 7 bases and J by 4 bases, and 10 bases separated the two germline ends.

This clonotype showed up just once. The gene calls are TRBV13 and TRBJ2-1; tentatively, D is TRBD2 (5 bases). The V gene lost 3 bases and the J gene lost 8 bases, with 14 bases spanning the gap. The CDR3 loop spans 14 amino acids. Germline-derived CDR1 and CDR2 are PRHDT and FYEKMQ (reference sequence). The CDR3 spells CASSFRTSIDEQFF. For the CDR3, the DNA is TGTGCCAGCAGCTTTAGGACTTCCATAGATGAGCAGTTCTTC.

This clonotype was observed a handful of times. This chain links TRBV6-4 with TRBJ2-1; D tentatively reads TRBD1 or TRBD2 (5 bases each). CDR3 length: 16 amino acids. Germline V gene data show CDR1 as MRHNA and CDR2 as SNTAGT. Trimming shortened V by 3 bases and J by 3 bases, and 15 bases separated the two germline ends. The CDR3 DNA reads as TGTGCCAGCAGTGAGGGAGCCGTTGGGGGCTACAATGAGCAGTTCTTC. It codes for CASSEGAVGGYNEQFF.

This clonotype was detected only a few times. The chain uses TRBV6-2 or TRBV6-3 and TRBJ2-5; 7 bases map to TRBD2. CDR1 MNHEY and CDR2 SVGEGT come from the germline V gene. The ends lost 5 bases at V and 2 bases at J; junction bases unmatched: 11. The CDR3 runs to 16 residues. This chain's CDR3 is CASSLGASGPQETQYF. The CDR3 DNA is TGTGCCAGCAGTCTAGGGGCTAGCGGACCACAAGAGACCCAGTACTTC.

This chain uses TRBV11-2 with TRBJ1-5, with D tentatively TRBD1 (5 bases). Looked up from germline, CDR1 is SGHAT and CDR2 is FQNNGV. CDR3 length: 13 residues. V was clipped by 4 bases and J by 2 bases, with 6 bases between them. DNA for the CDR3: TGTGCCAGCAGCTCCAGGGGCAATCAGCCCCAGCATTTT. Protein: CASSSRGNQPQHF.

This clonotype was detected a few times. V and J are TRBV4-2 and TRBJ2-1, with D possibly called TRBD1 or TRBD2 (5 bases each). The V end lost 0 bases, the J end lost 9 bases, and 18 bases lay between the germline ends. The CDR3 runs 16 residues. Germline CDR1 reads LGHNA; CDR2 reads YNFKEQ. The CDR3 sequence is CASSQDGTPLGGEQFF. The CDR3 nucleotides read TGTGCCAGCAGCCAAGACGGGACCCCCCTGGGTGGTGAGCAGTTCTTC.

A word on this clonotype: One end of the junction varies from germline; a read error may be responsible. The chain is built from TRBV4-2 and TRBJ2-2, with 9 bases aligning to TRBD2. The CDR3 has 16 residues. Germline V CDR1 and CDR2: LGHNA, YNFKEQ. CDR3 amino acids: CASSQRLAENPGELFF. The CDR3 bases are TGTGCCAGCAGCCAGAGACTAGCGGAGAACCCCGGGGAGCTGTTTTTT.

This clonotype has more than one count but fewer than ten. The chain recombines TRBV3-1 with TRBJ2-7; the D is unclear. In germline, CDR1 is LGHDT, CDR2 YNNKEL (reference sequence). The CDR3 covers 14 residues. V was cut by 0 bases and J by 4 bases, with 10 bases left in between. The CDR3 reads CASSQDLGAYEQYF. As DNA, the CDR3 is TGTGCCAGCAGCCAAGATCTCGGAGCGTACGAGCAGTACTTC.

The chain uses TRBV9 and TRBJ2-2; D is tentatively TRBD1 or TRBD2 (5 bases each). This CDR3 spans 12 amino acids. Germline-derived CDR1 and CDR2 are SGDLS and YYNGEE. The V end lost 4 bases, the J end lost 9 bases, and 10 bases lay between the germline ends. CDR3 bases: TGTGCCAGCAGCCCAGGGACCTGGGAGCTGTTTTTT. It translates to CASSPGTWELFF.

In its sample, this clonotype was seen many times. An end of the junction differs from the germline gene, which may be a read error. The rearrangement uses TRBV27 and TRBJ2-7, with D tentatively TRBD2 (6 bases). CDR1 is MNHEY and CDR2 is SMNVEV in the germline V gene (reference sequence). This CDR3 is built from 13 residues. The DNA for the CDR3 is TGTGCCAGCAGCTTATTTCGGGGGTACGAGCAGTACTTC. Translated, it gives CASSLFRGYEQYF.

The sample holds a few counts of this clonotype. The chain carries TRBV12-3 or TRBV12-4 and TRBJ2-3; D might be TRBD1 or TRBD2, each matching 6 bases. Deletions cut 8 bases from V and 3 bases from J, with 18 bases between. This CDR3 is built from 15 residues. The CDR3 sequence: CASSREGGATDTQYF. The CDR3 DNA follows: TGTGCCAGCTCCCGAGAGGGGGGCGCAACAGATACGCAGTATTTT.

The chain has TRBV7-8 and TRBJ1-2, with D unclear. Per the germline V gene, CDR1 is SGHVS and CDR2 is FQNEAQ. V lost 5 bases to trimming and J lost 4 bases, with 20 bases between them. The CDR3 runs to 16 residues. The CDR3 DNA reads as TGTGCCAGCAGCCTACGTCGTCGAGGGCTAATCTATGGCTACACCTTC. Translating gives CASSLRRRGLIYGYTF.

Of note for this clonotype: A much more abundant neighbour one base away suggests this may be a read error. The chain carries TRBV5-1 and TRBJ2-7, with D unclear. CDR3 size: 13 residues. The V end lost 1 base, the J end lost 1 base, and 6 bases lay between the germline ends. CDR1 and CDR2 from the germline V gene are SGHRS and YFSETQ. CDR3 nucleotides: TGCGCCAGCAGCTTGTCGCCGTCCTACGAGCAGTACTTC. Its translation: CASSLSPSYEQYF.

This sequence joins TRBV9 and TRBJ1-1; D might be TRBD1 (5 bases). The V end lost 6 bases, the J end lost 0 bases, and 15 bases lay between the germline ends. CDR1 is SGDLS and CDR2 is YYNGEE in the germline V gene. The CDR3 is 15 amino acids. The CDR3 is CASTTSGIMNTEAFF. The CDR3 DNA reads TGTGCCAGCACCACTTCAGGGATCATGAACACTGAAGCTTTCTTT. The entire variable domain, with the rest obtained from reference TRBV9 and TRBJ1-1, is as follows: DSGVTQTPKHLITATGQRVTLRCSPRSGDLSVYWYQQSLDQGLQFLIQYYNGEERAKGNILERFSAQQFPDLHSELNLSSLELGDSALYFCASTTSGIMNTEAFFGQGTRLTVV.

The chain combines TRBV12-3 or TRBV12-4 with TRBJ2-7, with TRBD1 matching over 10 bases. J gave up 2 bases and V 5 bases, and 18 bases lay outside the gene matches. The CDR3 is 19 residues long. This CDR3 reads CASSDSTHSRDRGTYEQYF. As DNA, the CDR3 is TGTGCCAGCAGTGATTCGACTCATAGCCGGGACAGGGGAACCTACGAGCAGTACTTC.

Only a few counts were recorded for this clonotype. This chain uses TRBV20-1 with TRBJ2-2; D is unclear. The CDR3 spans 16 residues. Per germline, CDR1 DFQATT and CDR2 SNEGSKA (reference sequence). V lost 1 base to trimming and J lost 1 base, with 13 bases between them. The CDR3 spells CSARARTPQNTGELFF. The CDR3 nucleotides are TGCAGTGCTAGAGCGCGAACACCTCAGAACACCGGGGAGCTGTTTTTT.

This chain joins TRBV11-3 and TRBJ2-5, with a tentative D call TRBD2 (6 bases). Trimming left V 6 bases short and J 4 bases short, with 12 bases between. The germline V gene encodes CDR1 SGHNT and CDR2 YENEEA. The CDR3 is made up of 13 amino acids. This CDR3 is CASRDPGLETQYF. As DNA, the CDR3 is TGTGCCAGCAGAGATCCGGGACTAGAGACCCAGTACTTC.

This chain connects TRBV4-3 to TRBJ2-1; D tentatively fits TRBD1 or TRBD2 (5 bases each). This CDR3 is built from 18 residues. Germline lookup yields CDR1 LGHNA and CDR2 YSLEER. The V end was cut by 0 bases, the J end by 6 bases, with 21 bases between. CDR3 nucleotide sequence: TGCGCCAGCAGCCAAGATCGGTGGGGGATAGCTGGAAGCAATGAGCAGTTCTTC. Amino acids: CASSQDRWGIAGSNEQFF.

The DNA of the CDR3 is TGCAGCGTTGAGAAGGGGGAGCTGTTTTTT. Its protein is CSVEKGELFF. The J gene is TRBJ2-2, the V gene TRBV29-1; D unresolved. Per the germline V gene, CDR1 is SQVTM and CDR2 is ANQGSEA. V lost 3 bases and J 8 bases, leaving 4 bases between the germline ends. The CDR3 runs to 10 residues.

V and J are TRBV9 and TRBJ1-3, with D possibly matching TRBD1 (5 bases). Per the germline V gene, CDR1 is SGDLS and CDR2 is YYNGEE. V dropped 3 bases and J dropped 9 bases, with 19 bases sitting between them. The CDR3 sequence is 15 residues long. The CDR3 sequence is CASSALGAKWGTIYF. CDR3 coding DNA: TGTGCCAGCAGCGCCCTAGGGGCGAAGTGGGGCACCATATATTTT.

In nucleotides, the CDR3 is TGTGCCAGCAGCGATAGATCCTCAAGCTCCTACAATGAGCAGTTCTTC. It translates to CASSDRSSSSYNEQFF. The chain uses TRBV11-3 and TRBJ2-1; D is uncertain. This CDR3 contains 16 residues. Germline CDR1 is SGHNT and CDR2 is YENEEA. Trimming took off 5 bases at V and 0 bases at J, with 14 bases between the two ends.